This T cell receptor beta chain derives from a study of metastatic and nonmetastatic thyroid tumors. Across the whole study: Where malignant and benign thyroid patients were concerned, repertoires were compared across blood and tumor or nodule tissue.

All patients were untreated before thyroid surgery. Findings and caveats of the study: Patients with malignant thyroid tumors reportedly had significantly higher TCR beta diversity than those with benign nodules, in blood and tumor.

To note about this clone: Its antigen is unknown.

CDR1 is LNHDA and CDR2 is SQIVND in the germline V gene (reference sequence). The length of the CDR3 is 18 residues. V lost 3 bases and J lost 0, with 17 bases in between. In the original workflow: Across clinicopathological groups, CDR3 differences served as the basis for building a distant-metastasis classifier for papillary thyroid cancer. TCRdb re-processed the PCR reads through MiXCR. Clone size and V and J calls follow TCRdb, not the original study. The table includes just over 20,000 clones, approximately 14% detected once. This TCR derives from a female donor with papillary thyroid cancer or a benign thyroid nodule (not recorded which). Some clones in this sample may be carry-over from other donors' samples. The material sequenced was blood. The chain combines TRBV19 with TRBJ2-2, with D possibly being TRBD1 (5 bases). The CDR3 is CASSISAGRTPNTGELFF. Here the CDR3 DNA reads TGTGCCAGTAGTATCTCTGCAGGGCGGACCCCGAACACCGGGGAGCTGTTTTTT.